This T cell receptor beta chain is from a study of blood T cell repertoires in COVID-19. As for the study in general: Italy, Spain and the United States were the sources of the convalescent and acute COVID-19 samples.

TCRdb's table, derived via immunoSEQ multiplex PCR, lists solely in-frame clones and lacks some. The repertoire holds about 480,000 clones, with around nine tenths as singletons. The V end was cut by 5 bases, the J end by 5 bases, with 21 bases between. The CDR3 totals 16 residues. The germline gives CDR1 SGHTA, CDR2 FQGNSA. Two negative PCRs, clearance, or symptom resolution characterized the recovered Cohort 3 donors. The sequence was obtained from a woman aged 35 to 49 who had recovered from COVID-19. This chain uses TRBV7-2 with TRBJ2-5, with a possible D match to TRBD2 (6 bases). Specimen: PBMCs or T cells enriched from blood (not recorded which). CDR3 amino acids: CASSPGEAPGMETQYF. The CDR3 DNA reads TGTGCCAGCAGCCCCGGGGAGGCCCCGGGAATGGAGACCCAGTACTTC.